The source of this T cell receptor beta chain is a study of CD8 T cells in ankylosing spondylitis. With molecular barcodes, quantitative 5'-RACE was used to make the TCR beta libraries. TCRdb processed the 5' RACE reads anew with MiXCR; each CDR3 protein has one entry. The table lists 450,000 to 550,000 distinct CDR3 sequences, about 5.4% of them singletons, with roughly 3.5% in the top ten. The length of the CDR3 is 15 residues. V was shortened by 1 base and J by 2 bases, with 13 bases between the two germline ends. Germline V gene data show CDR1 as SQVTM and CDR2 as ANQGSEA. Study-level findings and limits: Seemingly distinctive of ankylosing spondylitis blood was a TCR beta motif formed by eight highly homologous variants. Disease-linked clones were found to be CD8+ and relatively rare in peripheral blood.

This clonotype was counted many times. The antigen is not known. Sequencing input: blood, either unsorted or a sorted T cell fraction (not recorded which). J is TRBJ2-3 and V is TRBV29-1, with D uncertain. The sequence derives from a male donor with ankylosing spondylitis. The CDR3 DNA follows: TGCAGCGTTGAAGGTGGAGTTATACCCACAGATACGCAGTATTTT. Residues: CSVEGGVIPTDTQYF.